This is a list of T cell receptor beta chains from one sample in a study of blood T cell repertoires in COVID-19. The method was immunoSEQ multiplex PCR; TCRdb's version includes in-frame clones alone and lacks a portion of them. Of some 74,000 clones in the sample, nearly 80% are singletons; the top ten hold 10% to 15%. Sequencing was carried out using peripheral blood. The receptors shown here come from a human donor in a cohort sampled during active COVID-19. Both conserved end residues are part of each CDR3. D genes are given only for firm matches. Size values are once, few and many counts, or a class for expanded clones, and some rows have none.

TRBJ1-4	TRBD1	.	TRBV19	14	CASRVGQGNEKLFF	TGTGCCAGTAGGGTGGGACAGGGGAATGAAAAACTGTTTTTT
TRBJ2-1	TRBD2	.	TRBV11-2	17	CASSRGLAGGSYNEQFF	TGTGCCAGCAGCCGTGGACTAGCGGGAGGGTCCTACAATGAGCAGTTCTTC
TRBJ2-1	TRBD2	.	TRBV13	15	CASSVASGGRNEQFF	TGTGCCAGCAGCGTCGCTAGCGGGGGACGAAATGAGCAGTTCTTC
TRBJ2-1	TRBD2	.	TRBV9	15	CASSVGGGIYNEQFF	TGTGCCAGCAGCGTTGGCGGGGGGATCTACAATGAGCAGTTCTTC
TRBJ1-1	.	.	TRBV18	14	CASSPRRSWTEAFF	TGTGCCAGCTCACCACGCCGGTCGTGGACTGAAGCTTTCTTT
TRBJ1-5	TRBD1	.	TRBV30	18	CAWSAKTGTDYSNQPQHF	TGTGCCTGGAGTGCAAAAACCGGGACAGACTATAGCAATCAGCCCCAGCATTTT
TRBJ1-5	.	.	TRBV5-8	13	CASSIQGNQPQHF	TGTGCCAGCAGTATACAGGGAAATCAGCCCCAGCATTTT
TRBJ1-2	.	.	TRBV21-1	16	CASTIPDTLIFYGYTF	TGTGCCAGCACTATACCGGACACCCTAATATTCTATGGCTACACCTTC
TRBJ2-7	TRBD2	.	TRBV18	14	CASSPPGLAYEQYF	TGTGCCAGCTCACCTCCGGGACTAGCCTACGAGCAGTACTTC
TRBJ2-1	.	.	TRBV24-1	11	CATSERTEQFF	TGTGCCACCAGTGAGAGGACAGAGCAGTTCTTC
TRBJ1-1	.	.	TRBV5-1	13	CASSTQGNTEAFF	TGCGCCAGCAGCACTCAGGGGAACACTGAAGCTTTCTTT
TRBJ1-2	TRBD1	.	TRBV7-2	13	CASSLDRGYGYTF	TGTGCCAGCAGCCTCGACAGGGGCTATGGCTACACCTTC
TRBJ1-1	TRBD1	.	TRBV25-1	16	CASRETGGFGNTEAFF	TGTGCCAGCAGAGAAACAGGGGGCTTCGGAAACACTGAAGCTTTCTTT
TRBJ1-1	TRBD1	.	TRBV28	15	CASSPRDRGGTEAFF	TGTGCCAGCAGTCCGAGGGACAGGGGGGGCACTGAAGCTTTCTTT
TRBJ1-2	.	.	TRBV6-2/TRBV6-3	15	CASSSGPSGLGGYTF	TGTGCCAGCAGTTCCGGCCCGTCAGGTCTCGGAGGCTACACCTTC
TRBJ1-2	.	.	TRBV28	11	CASRGSFGYTF	TGTGCCAGCAGGGGGAGCTTTGGCTACACCTTC
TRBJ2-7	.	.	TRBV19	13	CASSTGESYEQYF	TGTGCCAGTAGTACCGGAGAGTCCTACGAGCAGTACTTC
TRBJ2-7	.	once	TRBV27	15	CASSLSPGSSYEQYF	TGTGCCAGCAGTTTATCACCGGGGAGCTCCTACGAGCAGTACTTC
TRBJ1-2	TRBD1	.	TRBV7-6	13	CASSPQDRAGYTF	TGTGCCAGCAGCCCACAGGACAGGGCAGGATACACCTTC
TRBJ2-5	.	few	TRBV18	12	CASSPTPGTQYF	TGTGCCAGCTCACCAACACCTGGGACCCAGTACTTC